This T cell receptor (beta chain) was profiled in a study of CD8 T cells in ankylosing spondylitis. TCRdb reprocessed the 5' RACE reads via MiXCR and lists one record per CDR3 protein. The sample consists of approximately 140,000 distinct CDR3 sequences, roughly 8% of them appearing once. The germline CDR1 and CDR2 sequences are DFQATT and SNEGSKA (reference sequence). V lost 8 bases and J 2 bases, leaving 14 bases between the germline ends. This CDR3 comprises 13 residues. A few counts support this clonotype. The material sequenced was synovial fluid, either unsorted or a sorted T cell fraction (not recorded which). The V call is TRBV20-1, the J call TRBJ2-3, with D perhaps being TRBD1 or TRBD2 (5 bases each). This receptor was obtained from a male donor with ankylosing spondylitis. The CDR3 sequence: CSTGDASTDTQYF. DNA for the CDR3: TGCAGTACTGGGGACGCCTCCACAGATACGCAGTATTTT.